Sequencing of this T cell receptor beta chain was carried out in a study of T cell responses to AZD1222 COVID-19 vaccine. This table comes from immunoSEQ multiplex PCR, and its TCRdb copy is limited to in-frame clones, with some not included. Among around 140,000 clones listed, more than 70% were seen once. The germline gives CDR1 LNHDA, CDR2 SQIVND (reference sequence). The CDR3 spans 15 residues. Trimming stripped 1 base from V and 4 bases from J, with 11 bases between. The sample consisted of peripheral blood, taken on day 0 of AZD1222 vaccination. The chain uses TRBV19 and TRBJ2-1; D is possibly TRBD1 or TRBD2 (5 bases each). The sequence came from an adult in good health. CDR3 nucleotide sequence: TGTGCCAGTAGTATAGTTCGGGGCACGTACAATGAGCAGTTCTTC. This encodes CASSIVRGTYNEQFF.